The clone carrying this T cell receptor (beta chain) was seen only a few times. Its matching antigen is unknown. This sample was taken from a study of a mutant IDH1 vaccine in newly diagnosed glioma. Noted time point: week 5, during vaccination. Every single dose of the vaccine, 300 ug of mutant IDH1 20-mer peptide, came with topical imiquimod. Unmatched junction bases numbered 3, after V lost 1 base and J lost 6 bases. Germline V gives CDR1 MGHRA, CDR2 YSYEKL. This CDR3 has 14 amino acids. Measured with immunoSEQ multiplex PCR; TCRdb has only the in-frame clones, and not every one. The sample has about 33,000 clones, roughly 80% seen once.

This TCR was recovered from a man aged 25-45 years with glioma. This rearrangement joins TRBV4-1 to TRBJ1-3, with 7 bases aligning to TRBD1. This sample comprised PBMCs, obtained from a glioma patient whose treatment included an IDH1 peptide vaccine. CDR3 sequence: CASSQGGGKNTIYF. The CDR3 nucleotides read TGCGCCAGCAGCCAAGGAGGGGGCAAAAACACCATATATTTT.